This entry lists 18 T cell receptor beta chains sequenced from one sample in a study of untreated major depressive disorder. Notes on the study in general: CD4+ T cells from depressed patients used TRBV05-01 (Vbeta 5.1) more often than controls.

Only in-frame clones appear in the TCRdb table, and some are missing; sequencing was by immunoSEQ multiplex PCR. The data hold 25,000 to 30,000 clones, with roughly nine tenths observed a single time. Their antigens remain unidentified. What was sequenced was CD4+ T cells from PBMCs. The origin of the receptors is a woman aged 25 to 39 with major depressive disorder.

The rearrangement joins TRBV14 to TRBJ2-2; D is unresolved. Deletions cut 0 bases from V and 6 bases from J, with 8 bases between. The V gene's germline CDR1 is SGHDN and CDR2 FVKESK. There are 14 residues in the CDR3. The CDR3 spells CASSQEIVPGELFF. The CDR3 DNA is TGTGCCAGCAGCCAAGAAATAGTACCCGGGGAGCTGTTTTTT.

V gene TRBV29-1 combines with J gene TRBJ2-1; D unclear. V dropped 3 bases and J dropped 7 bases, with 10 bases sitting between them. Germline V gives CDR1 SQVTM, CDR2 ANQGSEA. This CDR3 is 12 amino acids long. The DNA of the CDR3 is TGCAGCGTTGAGCGGTCTGGGAATGAGCAGTTCTTC. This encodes CSVERSGNEQFF.

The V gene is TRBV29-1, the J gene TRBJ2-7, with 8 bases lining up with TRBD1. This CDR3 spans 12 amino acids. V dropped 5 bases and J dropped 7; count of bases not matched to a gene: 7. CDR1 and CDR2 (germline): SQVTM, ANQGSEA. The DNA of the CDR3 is TGCAGCGTTAGAACAGGGGGTTCGGAGCAGTACTTC. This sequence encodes CSVRTGGSEQYF.

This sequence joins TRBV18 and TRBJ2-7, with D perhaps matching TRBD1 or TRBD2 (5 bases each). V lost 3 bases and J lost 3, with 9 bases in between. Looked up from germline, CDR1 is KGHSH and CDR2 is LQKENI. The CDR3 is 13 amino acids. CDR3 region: CASSPGTFYEQYF. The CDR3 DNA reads TGTGCCAGCTCACCTGGGACCTTCTACGAGCAGTACTTC.

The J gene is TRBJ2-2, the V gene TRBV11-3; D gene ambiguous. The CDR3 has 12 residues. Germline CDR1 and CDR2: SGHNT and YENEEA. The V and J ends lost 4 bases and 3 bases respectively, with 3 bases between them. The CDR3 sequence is CASSSYTGELFF. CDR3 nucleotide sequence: TGTGCCAGCAGCTCTTACACCGGGGAGCTGTTTTTT.

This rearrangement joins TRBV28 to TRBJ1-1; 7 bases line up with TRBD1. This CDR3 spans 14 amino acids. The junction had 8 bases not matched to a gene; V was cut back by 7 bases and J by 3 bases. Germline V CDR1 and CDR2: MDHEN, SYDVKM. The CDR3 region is CASNSLTGYTEAFF. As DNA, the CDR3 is TGTGCCAGCAATTCACTGACAGGGTACACTGAAGCTTTCTTT.

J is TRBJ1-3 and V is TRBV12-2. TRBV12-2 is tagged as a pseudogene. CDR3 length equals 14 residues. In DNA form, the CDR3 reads TGTGCAAGTCGCGGGAATCGAACTGGAAACACCATATATTTT. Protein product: CASRGNRTGNTIYF.

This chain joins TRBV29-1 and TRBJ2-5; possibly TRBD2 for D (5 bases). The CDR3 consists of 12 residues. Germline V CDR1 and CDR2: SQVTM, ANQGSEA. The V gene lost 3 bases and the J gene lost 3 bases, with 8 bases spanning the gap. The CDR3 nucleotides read TGCAGCGTTGAGACGGAGGAAGAGACCCAGTACTTC. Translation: CSVETEEETQYF.

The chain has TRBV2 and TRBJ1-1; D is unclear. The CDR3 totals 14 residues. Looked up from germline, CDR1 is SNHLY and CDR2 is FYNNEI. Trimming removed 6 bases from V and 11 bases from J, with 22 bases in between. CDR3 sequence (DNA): TGTGCCAGCAGCGCCGGAAGGTCCATAGTGTGGGCTTTCTTT. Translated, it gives CASSAGRSIVWAFF.

CDR3 loop: CASSPWLAGYAGELFF. In DNA, the CDR3 is TGTGCCAGCAGCCCCTGGCTAGCGGGATATGCTGGGGAGCTGTTTTTT. The rearrangement links TRBV9 to TRBJ2-2; 9 bases map to TRBD2. Germline lookup yields CDR1 SGDLS and CDR2 YYNGEE. V trimming: 4 bases; J trimming: 8 bases; junction bases outside the gene matches: 12. This CDR3 is built from 16 residues.

Written as DNA, the CDR3 is TGTGCCAGCAGGAGACTAGCAGTCGCCGGGGAGCTGTTTTTT. Protein sequence: CASRRLAVAGELFF. The chain carries TRBV6-4 and TRBJ2-2; TRBD2 agrees at 7 bases. The CDR3 is made up of 14 amino acids. The V gene's germline CDR1 is MRHNA and CDR2 SNTAGT. Unmatched junction bases numbered 7, after V lost 6 bases and J lost 6 bases.

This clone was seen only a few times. The CDR3 sequence is CASSLAGPLPYNEQFF. DNA for the CDR3: TGTGCCAGCAGCTTAGCGGGACCACTCCCCTACAATGAGCAGTTCTTC. The chain is built from TRBV7-6 and TRBJ2-1; D possibly uses TRBD1 or TRBD2 (5 bases each). Germline V gives CDR1 SGHVS, CDR2 FNYEAQ. Trimming stripped 0 bases from V and 2 bases from J, with 11 bases between. The CDR3 runs 16 residues.

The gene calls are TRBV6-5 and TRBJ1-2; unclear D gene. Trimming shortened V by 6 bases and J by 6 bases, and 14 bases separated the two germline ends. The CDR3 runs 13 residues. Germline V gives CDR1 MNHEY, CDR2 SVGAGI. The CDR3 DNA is TGTGCCAGCAGGAACGGACGGCTGCATGGCTACACCTTC. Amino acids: CASRNGRLHGYTF.

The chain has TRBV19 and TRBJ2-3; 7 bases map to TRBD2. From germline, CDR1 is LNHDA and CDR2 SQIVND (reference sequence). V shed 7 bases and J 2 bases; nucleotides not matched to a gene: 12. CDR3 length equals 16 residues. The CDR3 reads CASTRRGAGNTDTQYF. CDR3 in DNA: TGTGCCAGTACGAGACGGGGAGCGGGGAACACAGATACGCAGTATTTT.

The CDR3 is CASSSRGEQYF. The CDR3 DNA reads as TGTGCCAGCAGTTCGAGGGGCGAGCAGTACTTC. This chain joins TRBV28 and TRBJ2-7; D is tentatively TRBD1 or TRBD2 (5 bases each). Looked up from germline, CDR1 is MDHEN and CDR2 is SYDVKM. V lost 4 bases to trimming and J lost 6 bases, with 7 bases between them. The CDR3 loop spans 11 amino acids.

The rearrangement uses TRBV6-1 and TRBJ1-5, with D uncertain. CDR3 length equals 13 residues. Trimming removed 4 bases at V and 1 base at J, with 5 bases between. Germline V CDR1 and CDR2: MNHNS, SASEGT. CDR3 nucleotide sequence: TGTGCCAGCAGTGGAAGGAGCAATCAGCCCCAGCATTTT. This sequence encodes CASSGRSNQPQHF.

The CDR3 DNA reads as TGTGCCAGCAGGACCGGGACAGGGGGGAACGAGCAGTACTTC. Its protein product is CASRTGTGGNEQYF. The rearrangement links TRBV6-1 to TRBJ2-7; the match to TRBD1 covers 11 bases. The germline CDR1 and CDR2 sequences are MNHNS and SASEGT. Germline trimming cut 6 bases from V and 5 bases from J; bases unmatched to any gene: 6. This CDR3 region has 14 residues.

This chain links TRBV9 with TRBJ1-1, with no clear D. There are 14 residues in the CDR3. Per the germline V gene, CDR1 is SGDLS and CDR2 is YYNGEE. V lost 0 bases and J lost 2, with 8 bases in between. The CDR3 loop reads CASSVVQENTEAFF. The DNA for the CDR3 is TGTGCCAGCAGCGTAGTCCAGGAAAACACTGAAGCTTTCTTT.